This is a list of T cell receptor beta chains from one sample in a study of blood T cells in healthy people across ages. One entry per CDR3 protein, called by TCRdb with MiXCR from the 5' RACE reads. This sample has fewer than 700,000 distinct CDR3 sequences, with less than 60% found just once. The sequenced sample consisted of blood. The receptors derive from a man at least 80 years old in good health. CDR3s include the opening cysteine and the closing phenylalanine or tryptophan. D genes are given only for firm matches. Clone size appears in some rows only: once, few, many, or a class for an expanded clone.

>TRBD2|TRBJ2-7|TRBV6-5|many
TGTGCCAGCAGTATACCCGGACTAGCGGGGTCCGGGGAGCAGTACTTC
CASSIPGLAGSGEQYF
>NA|TRBJ1-6|TRBV12-3/TRBV12-4|NA
TGTGCCAGCAGTCGGATGGGCAGCCATAATTCACCCCTCCACTTT
CASSRMGSHNSPLHF
>NA|TRBJ2-6|TRBV20-1|few
TGCAGTGCTAGTAGACGGAGCTCTGGGGCCAACGTCCTGACTTTC
CSASRRSSGANVLTF
>NA|TRBJ2-5|TRBV4-1|NA
TGCGCCAGCAGCCAAATACAGGGAAATGAGCAGTACTTC
CASSQIQGNEQYF
>TRBD1|TRBJ1-2|TRBV3-1|NA
TGTGCCAGCAGCCAAAACAGGGGTAACTATGGCTACACCTTC
CASSQNRGNYGYTF
>TRBD2|TRBJ2-1|TRBV20-1|NA
TGCAGTGCTCCCTCTAGCGGGGGAACCTACAATGAGCAGTTCTTC
CSAPSSGGTYNEQFF
>NA|TRBJ1-2|TRBV6-2/TRBV6-3|many
TGTGCCAGCAGTTACACCGGACAGTCGGATGGCTACACCTTC
CASSYTGQSDGYTF
>NA|TRBJ2-3|TRBV12-3/TRBV12-4|NA
TGTGCCAGCAGTGTCGGGACCCTCACAGATACGCAGTATTTT
CASSVGTLTDTQYF
>NA|TRBJ1-1|TRBV12-3/TRBV12-4|NA
TGTGCCAGCAACATAGACAGTCACACTGAAGCTTTCTTT
CASNIDSHTEAFF
>NA|TRBJ1-2|TRBV6-6|NA
TGTGCCACCTGCCCGGACAGAAGCTATGGCTACACCTTC
CATCPDRSYGYTF
>NA|TRBJ2-7|TRBV20-1|NA
TGCAGTGCTAGAGCCCCCCAGGGAACCTACGAGCAGTACTTC
CSARAPQGTYEQYF
>TRBD1|TRBJ1-2|TRBV9|few
TGTGCCAGCAGCCCGCGGACAGGGAATATAGCTAACTATGGCTACACCTTC
CASSPRTGNIANYGYTF